These 7 T cell receptor beta chains originate from one sample sequenced in a study of a mutant IDH1 vaccine in newly diagnosed glioma (dated by TCRdb to the early 2020s). These receptors' antigens are unknown. The library was prepared using the immunoSEQ multiplex PCR assay. This is the immuneACCESS table as TCRdb keeps it, with only in-frame sequences that have V and J called. A part of the clones is gone; compared with another copy, unresolved V genes explain less than half, and the rest is unexplained. This sample holds about 56,000 clones; over 70% were observed only once. The top ten clones comprise 5.3% of the sample. Taken with the paper, the label for time point translates to: week 47, end of study. Every vaccine dose consisted of 300 ug of a 20-mer mutant IDH1 peptide in Montanide, administered subcutaneously together with topical imiquimod. The input for sequencing was PBMCs, taken from a glioma patient whose treatment included an IDH1 peptide vaccine. The receptors originated from a man over 45 with glioma.

V is TRBV30 and J is TRBJ2-6; 10 nucleotides line up with TRBD2. Losses at the gene ends were 5 bases for V and 0 bases for J; bases not matched to a gene: 10. The germline gives CDR1 GTSNPN, CDR2 SVGIG (reference sequence). The CDR3 has 18 amino acids. As DNA, the CDR3 is TGTGCCTGGTCGGATCTAGCGGGGGCCAACTCTGGGGCCAACGTCCTGACTTTC. Its protein product is CAWSDLAGANSGANVLTF. Looking up the rest from reference TRBV30 and TRBJ2-6 gives the full variable domain: SQTIHQWPATLVQPVGSPLSLECTVEGTSNPNLYWYRQAAGRGLQLLFYSVGIGQISSEVPQNLSASRPQDRQFILSSKKLLLSDSGFYLCAWSDLAGANSGANVLTFGAGSRLTVL.

The chain links TRBV9 to TRBJ2-2, with D maybe TRBD2 (5 bases). V lost 4 bases and J 4 bases, leaving 17 bases between the germline ends. This CDR3 is 16 amino acids long. Looked up from germline, CDR1 is SGDLS and CDR2 is YYNGEE. The CDR3 sequence: CASSLRGPAGTGELFF. The CDR3 nucleotides are TGTGCCAGCAGCTTACGAGGGCCCGCGGGCACCGGGGAGCTGTTTTTT.

This clone occurred a few times. CDR3 bases: TGCGCCACCGCTGGGGGGGGGACACAAGAGACCCAGTACTTC. Residues: CATAGGGTQETQYF. This chain links TRBV5-1 with TRBJ2-5, with a weak D call TRBD2 (7 bases). The V and J ends lost 9 bases and 2 bases respectively, with 17 bases between them. This CDR3 has 14 residues. Germline V CDR1 and CDR2: SGHRS, YFSETQ.

This clone was seen once. The rearrangement links TRBV7-8 to TRBJ2-3; TRBD1 agrees at 8 bases. J lost 1 base, V lost 4 bases, and 1 base had no gene match. Germline lookup yields CDR1 SGHVS and CDR2 FQNEAQ. This CDR3 has 14 residues. The CDR3: CASSSGQGTDTQYF. The CDR3 DNA is TGTGCCAGCAGCTCGGGACAGGGCACAGATACGCAGTATTTT.

This chain uses TRBV7-3 with TRBJ2-1; unclear D gene. The CDR3 covers 13 residues. Germline V gene sequence: CDR1 SGHTA, CDR2 FQGTGA. The V end lost 5 bases, the J end lost 7 bases, and 12 bases lay between the germline ends. CDR3 in amino acids: CASSKKGTNEQFF. The CDR3 DNA is TGTGCCAGCAGCAAAAAGGGTACGAATGAGCAGTTCTTC. Using reference TRBV7-3 and TRBJ2-1 for the parts outside the CDR3, the full variable domain is GAGVSQTPSNKVTEKGKYVELRCDPISGHTALYWYRQSLGQGPEFLIYFQGTGAADDSGLPNDRFFAVRPEGSVSTLKIQRTERGDSAVYLCASSKKGTNEQFFGPGTRLTVL.

There are a few counts of this clone. The rearrangement joins TRBV18 to TRBJ2-2, with D unresolved. CDR3 length: 12 amino acids. From germline, CDR1 is KGHSH and CDR2 LQKENI. V shed 4 bases and J shed 7 bases, with 7 bases lying between them. The CDR3 DNA is TGTGCCAGCTCACAGACGATCGGGGAGCTGTTTTTT. It translates to CASSQTIGELFF.

This clone turned up a few times. The chain has TRBV7-9 and TRBJ1-1; 7 bases align to TRBD1. Trimming took 4 bases from V and 10 from J; bases not matched to a gene: 18. This CDR3 is 16 amino acids long. CDR1 is SEHNR, CDR2 FQNEAQ, per germline (reference sequence). The CDR3 is CASSSYPGQDLGGAFF. CDR3 bases: TGTGCCAGCAGCTCCTACCCTGGACAGGACCTTGGGGGAGCTTTCTTT. Filled out from reference TRBV7-9 and TRBJ1-1, the complete variable domain reads DTGVSQNPRHKITKRGQNVTFRCDPISEHNRLYWYRQTLGQGPEFLTYFQNEAQLEKSRLLSDRFSAERPKGSFSTLEIQRTEQGDSAMYLCASSSYPGQDLGGAFFGQGTRLTVV.